This TCR beta chain appears in the sequencing data of a study of cytomegalovirus exposure and HLA in healthy donors. Study overall: From HLA-typed donors, an early data release held some 80 million unique TCRs. General study points: On later analysis, the bulk of CMV-associated TCR beta chains appeared to be HLA-restricted. Several of the most significant clusters appeared, in a later analysis, to be linked to common viral pathogens.

The PCR contained 60 Vbeta and 13 Jbeta primers. Clones were sequenced by immunoSEQ multiplex PCR, and TCRdb holds only the in-frame ones, with some missing. This listing includes 35,000 to 45,000 clones. Concerning this clone itself: Its target is not known.

The source is a man aged 35-49 years in good health and CMV-seropositive. Sequenced sample: PBMCs.

The CDR3 region is CASSPTVMGAESYGYTF. For the CDR3, the DNA is TGTGCCAGCAGCCCCACCGTCATGGGCGCTGAGTCCTATGGCTACACCTTC. The rearrangement uses TRBV27 and TRBJ1-2, with D hard to call. Germline lookup yields CDR1 MNHEY and CDR2 SMNVEV (reference sequence). The CDR3 spans 17 residues. Trimming removed 6 bases at V and 4 bases at J, with 24 bases between.